Reported below is one TCR beta chain. The entry originates in a study of cytomegalovirus exposure and HLA in healthy donors. 60 Vbeta and 13 Jbeta primers were used in PCR. In the original workflow: Some 12 million shared chains were among the roughly 80 million unique TCR beta chains that a later analysis counted. The assay was immunoSEQ multiplex PCR, and TCRdb's table has in-frame clones only and misses some. V and J calls and clone size come straight from that table; D and trimming were deduced from the DNA. The data contain fewer than 110,000 clones, around 73% of them singletons. Germline-derived CDR1 and CDR2 are MGHRA and YSYEKL. This CDR3 has 14 amino acids. Trimming shortened V by 1 base and J by 2 bases, and 8 bases separated the two germline ends.

The chain employs TRBV4-1 and TRBJ2-5, with a tentative D call TRBD2 (5 bases). This sequence was found in a man younger than 45 in good health and CMV-seronegative. The sequenced sample consisted of PBMCs. CDR3 sequence reads: CASSQASRQETQYF. The DNA for the CDR3 is TGCGCCAGCAGCCAAGCTAGCAGGCAAGAGACCCAGTACTTC.